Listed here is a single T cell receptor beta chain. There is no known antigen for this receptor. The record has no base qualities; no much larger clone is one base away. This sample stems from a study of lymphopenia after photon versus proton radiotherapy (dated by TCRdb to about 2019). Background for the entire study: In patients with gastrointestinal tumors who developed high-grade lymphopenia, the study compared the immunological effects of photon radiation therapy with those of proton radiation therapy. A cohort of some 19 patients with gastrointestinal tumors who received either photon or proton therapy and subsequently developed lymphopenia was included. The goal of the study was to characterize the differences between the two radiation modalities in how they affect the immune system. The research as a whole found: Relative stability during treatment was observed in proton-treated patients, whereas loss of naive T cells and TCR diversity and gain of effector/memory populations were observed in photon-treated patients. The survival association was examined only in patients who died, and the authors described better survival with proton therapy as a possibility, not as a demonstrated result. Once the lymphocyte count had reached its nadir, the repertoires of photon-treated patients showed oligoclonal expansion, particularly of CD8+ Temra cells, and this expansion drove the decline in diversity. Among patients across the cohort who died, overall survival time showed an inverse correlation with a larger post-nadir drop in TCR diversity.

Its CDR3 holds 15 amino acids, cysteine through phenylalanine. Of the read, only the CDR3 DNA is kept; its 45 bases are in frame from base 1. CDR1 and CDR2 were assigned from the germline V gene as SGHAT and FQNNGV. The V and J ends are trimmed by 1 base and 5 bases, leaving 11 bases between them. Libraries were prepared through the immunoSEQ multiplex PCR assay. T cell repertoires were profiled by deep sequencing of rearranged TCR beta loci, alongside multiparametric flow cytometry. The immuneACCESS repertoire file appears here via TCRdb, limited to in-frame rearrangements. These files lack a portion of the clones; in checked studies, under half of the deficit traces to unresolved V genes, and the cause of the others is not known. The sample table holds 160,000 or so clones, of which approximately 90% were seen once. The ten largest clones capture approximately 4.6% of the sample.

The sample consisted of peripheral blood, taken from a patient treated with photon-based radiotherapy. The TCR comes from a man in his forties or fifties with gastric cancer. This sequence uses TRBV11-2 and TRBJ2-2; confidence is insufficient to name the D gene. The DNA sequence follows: TGTGCCAGCAGCTTAGGAGCTTCGCCGACCGGGGAGCTGTTTTTT. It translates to CASSLGASPTGELFF. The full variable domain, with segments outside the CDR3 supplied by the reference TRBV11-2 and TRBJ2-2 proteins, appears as EAGVAQSPRYKIIEKRQSVAFWCNPISGHATLYWYQQILGQGPKLLIQFQNNGVVDDSQLPKDRFSAERLKGVDSTLKIQPAKLEDSAVYLCASSLGASPTGELFFGEGSRLTVL.